This T cell receptor (beta chain) was captured by sequencing in a study of blood T cell repertoires in COVID-19. Study background: COVID-19 samples, acute and convalescent, were from the United States, Italy and Spain. Sources were T cells, B-cell-depleted T cells, or PBMCs; the material itself was cDNA or gDNA.

Authors' methods: Reference gene primer amplification yielded estimated nucleated cell counts. The method was immunoSEQ multiplex PCR; TCRdb's version includes in-frame clones alone and lacks a portion of them. V and J calls plus clone size are reproduced from that table; the DNA served to infer D and trimming. The repertoire consists of approximately 100,000 clones, with 80% to 90% occurring once and the leading ten covering 2.1%. Trimming cost V 5 bases and J 7 bases, with 24 bases left between them. Per germline, CDR1 SGHNT and CDR2 YENEEA. CDR3 length: 17 residues. The sequence derives from a human donor in a cohort sampled during active COVID-19. The sequenced sample was peripheral blood. The chain has TRBV11-3 and TRBJ2-1; D is tentatively TRBD1 or TRBD2 (9 bases each). The CDR3 sequence: CASSRGQGLAGLNEQFF. The CDR3 DNA sequence: TGTGCCAGCAGCAGGGGACAGGGCCTAGCGGGGTTAAATGAGCAGTTCTTC. Looking up the rest from reference TRBV11-3 and TRBJ2-1 gives the full variable domain: EAGVVQSPRYKIIEKKQPVAFWCNPISGHNTLYWYLQNLGQGPELLIRYENEEAVDDSQLPKDRFSAERLKGVDSTLKIQPAELGDSAVYLCASSRGQGLAGLNEQFFGPGTRLTVL.